This T cell receptor (beta chain) was sequenced in a study of blood T cell repertoires in COVID-19. Study-wide background: In each case, the material was cDNA or gDNA derived from T cells, B-cell-depleted T cells, or PBMCs.

The protocol was immunoSEQ multiplex PCR, while the TCRdb copy is restricted to in-frame clones and leaves out a portion. Among 250,000 to 300,000 clones listed, 70% to 90% were seen once. The sequence was obtained from a woman aged 55-70 years with acute or convalescent COVID-19. Sequenced sample: peripheral blood.

CDR3 loop: CASSPGTGPNSPLHF. As DNA, the CDR3 is TGTGCCAGTAGTCCCGGGACAGGCCCGAATTCACCCCTCCACTTT. This sequence joins TRBV6-4 and TRBJ1-6, with 8 bases matching TRBD1. CDR3 length: 15 amino acids. Germline CDR1 is MRHNA and CDR2 is SNTAGT. Trimming took 9 bases from V and 7 from J; bases not matched to a gene: 11.